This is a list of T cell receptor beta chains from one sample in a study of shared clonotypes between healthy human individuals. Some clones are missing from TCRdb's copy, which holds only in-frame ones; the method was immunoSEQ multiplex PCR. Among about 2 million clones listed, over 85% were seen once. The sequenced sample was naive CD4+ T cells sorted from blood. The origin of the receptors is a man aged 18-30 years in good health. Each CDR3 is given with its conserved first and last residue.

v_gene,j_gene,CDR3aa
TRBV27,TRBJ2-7,CASSFAGGPSYEQYF
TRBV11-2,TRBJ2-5,CASSRGGGYKETQYF
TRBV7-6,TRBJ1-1,CASSLRLNTEAFF
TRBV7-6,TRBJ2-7,CASRRTGSSYEQYF
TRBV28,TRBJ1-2,CAIREGSGYGYTF
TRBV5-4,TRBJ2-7,CASRLDRLDIHEQYF
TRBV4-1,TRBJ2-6,CASSQDGPGLTGLSGANVLTF
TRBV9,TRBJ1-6,CASSVGETGNSPLHF
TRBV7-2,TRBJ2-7,CASSLVWQTTYF
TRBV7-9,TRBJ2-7,CASSLASGRPQRQYF
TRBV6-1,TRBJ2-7,CASSAPGQAYEQYF